This TCR beta chain originates from a study of blood T cell repertoires in COVID-19. Study context: Acute and convalescent COVID-19 samples came from the United States, Italy and Spain. T cells, B-cell-depleted T cells, or PBMCs supplied cDNA or gDNA.

How the authors handled the data: Estimated nucleated cell counts came from reference gene primer amplification. The table came from immunoSEQ multiplex PCR; TCRdb's copy has only in-frame clones and leaves some out. From that table come the V and J calls and clone size; the DNA was used to work out D and trimming. The profile shows about 240,000 clones, less than 90% of them singletons. This clone was seen once. The source is a man aged 55-75 years with acute or convalescent COVID-19. Source material: peripheral blood.

CDR3 bases: TGCGCCAGCAGCTTGTCGGGGGCGCGGGGGGAAAAACTGTTTTTT. Amino acids: CASSLSGARGEKLFF. The V and J genes are TRBV5-1 and TRBJ1-4, with a tentative D call TRBD1 (6 bases). This CDR3 contains 15 residues. The germline V gene encodes CDR1 SGHRS and CDR2 YFSETQ. Trimming pared 1 base from V and 8 bases from J, leaving 15 bases between.